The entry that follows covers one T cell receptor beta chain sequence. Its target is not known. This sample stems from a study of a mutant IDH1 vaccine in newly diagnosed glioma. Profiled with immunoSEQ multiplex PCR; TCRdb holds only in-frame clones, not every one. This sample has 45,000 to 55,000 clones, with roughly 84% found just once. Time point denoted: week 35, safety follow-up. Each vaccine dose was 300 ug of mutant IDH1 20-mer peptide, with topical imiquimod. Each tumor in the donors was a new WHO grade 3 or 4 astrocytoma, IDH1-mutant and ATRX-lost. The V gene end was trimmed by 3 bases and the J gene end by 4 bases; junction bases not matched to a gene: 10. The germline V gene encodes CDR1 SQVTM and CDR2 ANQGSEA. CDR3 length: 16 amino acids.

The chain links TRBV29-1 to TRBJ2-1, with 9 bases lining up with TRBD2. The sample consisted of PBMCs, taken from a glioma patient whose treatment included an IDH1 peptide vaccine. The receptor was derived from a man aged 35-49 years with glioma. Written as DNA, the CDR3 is TGCAGCGTTGACTCTCTAGCGGGGTCTCGGTACAATGAGCAGTTCTTC. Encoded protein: CSVDSLAGSRYNEQFF.